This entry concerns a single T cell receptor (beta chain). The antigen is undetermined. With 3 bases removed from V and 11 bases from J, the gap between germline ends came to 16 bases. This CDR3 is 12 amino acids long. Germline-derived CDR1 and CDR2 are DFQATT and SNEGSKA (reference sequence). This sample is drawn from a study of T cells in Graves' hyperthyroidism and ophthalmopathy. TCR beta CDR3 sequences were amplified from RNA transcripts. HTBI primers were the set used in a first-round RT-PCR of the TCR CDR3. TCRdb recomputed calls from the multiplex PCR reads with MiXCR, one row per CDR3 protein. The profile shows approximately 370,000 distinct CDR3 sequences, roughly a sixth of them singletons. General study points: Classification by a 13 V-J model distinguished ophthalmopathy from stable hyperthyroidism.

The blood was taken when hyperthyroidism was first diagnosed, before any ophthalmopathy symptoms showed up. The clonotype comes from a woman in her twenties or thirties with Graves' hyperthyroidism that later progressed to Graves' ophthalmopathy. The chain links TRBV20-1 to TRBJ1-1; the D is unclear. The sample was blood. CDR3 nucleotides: TGCAGTGCTAGTTTTTTCTCTGCGATCGCTTTCTTT. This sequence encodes CSASFFSAIAFF.